The 16 T cell receptor beta chains below come from one sample, sequenced in a study of blood T cells in healthy people across ages. For the second PCR, which ran for 7 to 11 cycles, a sample-barcoded 5' primer and a J-beta primer mix were used. TCRdb re-derived calls from the 5' RACE reads in MiXCR, one entry per CDR3 protein. The sample yields 1.2 million to 1.5 million distinct CDR3 sequences, roughly 40% seen once. The sample comprised blood. The receptors derive from a woman between 18 and 29 years old in good health.

This clonotype was seen a handful of times. V and J are TRBV6-1 and TRBJ1-5; the D gene is possibly TRBD1 (6 bases). Between the trimmed V and J ends, which lost 3 bases and 3 bases, there was a span of 12 bases. Germline loops: CDR1 MNHNS, CDR2 SASEGT. The CDR3 has 15 residues. The CDR3 nucleotides read TGTGCCAGCAGTGAGGACAGAGTATACAATCAGCCCCAGCATTTT. This gives the protein CASSEDRVYNQPQHF.

This clonotype appeared many times. V and J are TRBV7-9 and TRBJ2-5; D remains ambiguous. The CDR3 spans 14 residues. V was pared by 2 bases and J by 2 bases, with 9 bases between. Germline values: CDR1 SEHNR, CDR2 FQNEAQ (reference sequence). The DNA for the CDR3 is TGTGCCAGCAGCTTAATGGCCAGTCAAGAGACCCAGTACTTC. Protein: CASSLMASQETQYF.

Ten or more counts support this clonotype. The rearrangement joins TRBV29-1 to TRBJ2-7, with 9 bases aligning to TRBD1. The length of the CDR3 is 12 residues. The germline CDR1 and CDR2 sequences are SQVTM and ANQGSEA. V was clipped by 4 bases and J by 3 bases; unmatched bases: 1. CDR3 sequence (DNA): TGCAGCGTTGGGGGACAGGGCTACGAGCAGTACTTC. Translated: CSVGGQGYEQYF.

This clonotype came up a few times. V is TRBV7-8 and J is TRBJ2-3; D ambiguous. This CDR3 has 14 residues. The V end lost 3 bases, the J end lost 6 bases, and 13 bases lay between the germline ends. Germline CDR1 and CDR2: SGHVS and FQNEAQ. In DNA, the CDR3 is TGTGCCAGCAGCTTGAGAACTTTTTCGGATACGCAGTATTTT. Its translation: CASSLRTFSDTQYF. Using reference TRBV7-8 and TRBJ2-3 for the parts outside the CDR3, the full variable domain is GAGVSQSPRYKVAKRGQDVALRCDPISGHVSLFWYQQALGQGPEFLTYFQNEAQLDKSGLPSDRFFAERPEGSVSTLKIQRTQQEDSAVYLCASSLRTFSDTQYFGPGTRLTVL.

This clonotype was recorded a few times. In nucleotides, the CDR3 is TGTGCCAGCAGTTTCGTCAAGGGTGGCTATGGCTACACCTTC. Translation gives CASSFVKGGYGYTF. V and J are TRBV27 and TRBJ1-2; D call uncertain. Trimming removed 3 bases from V and 4 bases from J, with 12 bases in between. Germline values: CDR1 MNHEY, CDR2 SMNVEV (reference sequence). This CDR3 is built from 14 residues.

This clonotype was seen a few times. The genes are TRBV4-1 and TRBJ2-7; D may be TRBD2 (5 bases). V lost 3 bases to trimming and J lost 7 bases, with 22 bases between them. Germline V gene sequence: CDR1 MGHRA, CDR2 YSYEKL. There are 16 residues in the CDR3. The CDR3 DNA sequence: TGCGCCAGCAGCCAGGCAGGTCGTAGCGACTACAATGAGCAGTACTTC. This codes for CASSQAGRSDYNEQYF.

This chain links TRBV7-9 with TRBJ2-7; D is tentatively TRBD1 or TRBD2 (5 bases each). The CDR3 covers 13 residues. V dropped 5 bases and J dropped 6 bases, with 14 bases sitting between them. Looked up from germline, CDR1 is SEHNR and CDR2 is FQNEAQ (reference sequence). In nucleotides, the CDR3 is TGTGCCAGCAGCCGCCGGGACGACGGCGAGCAGTACTTC. Residues: CASSRRDDGEQYF.

This clonotype has at least ten counts. The chain joins TRBV4-1 to TRBJ1-1, with 11 bases aligning to TRBD1. The CDR3 is made up of 15 amino acids. The V gene end was trimmed by 3 bases and the J gene end by 0 bases; junction bases not matched to a gene: 0. Germline-derived CDR1 and CDR2 are MGHRA and YSYEKL. DNA for the CDR3: TGCGCCAGCAGCCAGGACAGGGGGCTGAACACTGAAGCTTTCTTT. Its protein product is CASSQDRGLNTEAFF.

The rearrangement joins TRBV5-1 to TRBJ1-1, with TRBD1 matching 7 bases. V lost 1 base and J lost 4; bases outside the gene matches: 13. The germline V gene has CDR1 SGHRS and CDR2 YFSETQ. The CDR3 spans 17 residues. DNA for the CDR3: TGCGCCAGCAGCTTGTCTTACAGGGGCGGGGTTGGCACTGAAGCTTTCTTT. Translated: CASSLSYRGGVGTEAFF.

The rearrangement links TRBV2 to TRBJ1-5; D is unclear. Germline V gives CDR1 SNHLY, CDR2 FYNNEI. V dropped 0 bases and J dropped 11 bases, with 14 bases sitting between them. The CDR3 runs 14 residues. The CDR3 here is CASSEAWSLSAQHF. In nucleotides, the CDR3 is TGTGCCAGCAGTGAAGCATGGAGTCTGAGTGCCCAGCATTTT.

This clonotype has more than one count but fewer than ten. V is TRBV12-3 or TRBV12-4 and J is TRBJ2-5; TRBD2 aligns across 9 bases. The CDR3 extends over 15 amino acids. J gave up 5 bases and V 3 bases, and 7 bases lay outside the gene matches. CDR3 in amino acids: CASSFASGVLETQYF. As DNA, the CDR3 is TGTGCCAGCAGTTTTGCTAGCGGGGTTTTGGAGACCCAGTACTTC.

V usage is TRBV28 and J usage is TRBJ1-4; 8 nucleotides align to TRBD1. Trimming took 2 bases from V and 9 from J; bases not matched to a gene: 11. The CDR3 is 16 residues long. CDR1 MDHEN and CDR2 SYDVKM come from the germline V gene. The CDR3, as DNA: TGTGCCAGCAGTTTAAATGAGCGCAGGGGGCACAAAAAACTGTTTTTT. Protein sequence: CASSLNERRGHKKLFF.

This clonotype was detected a few times. The rearrangement uses TRBV7-8 and TRBJ2-5, with TRBD1 matching 8 bases. Per germline, CDR1 SGHVS and CDR2 FQNEAQ. The ends lost 4 bases at V and 5 bases at J; junction bases unmatched: 9. The CDR3 spans 15 residues. Here the CDR3 reads CASSSPDRVEETQYF. The CDR3 DNA reads as TGTGCCAGCAGCTCCCCGGACAGGGTCGAGGAGACCCAGTACTTC.

This chain joins TRBV12-3 or TRBV12-4 and TRBJ2-7, with 12 bases fitting TRBD2. CDR3 size: 16 residues. V gave up 5 bases and J gave up 7 bases; unmatched junction bases: 12. CDR3 sequence reads: CASSTITSGRPKEQYF. The CDR3 DNA follows: TGTGCCAGCAGTACAATAACTAGCGGGAGGCCGAAAGAGCAGTACTTC.

This chain links TRBV20-1 with TRBJ2-3; D unclear. Trimming cost V 6 bases and J 2 bases, with 12 bases left between them. Germline V gene sequence: CDR1 DFQATT, CDR2 SNEGSKA (reference sequence). The CDR3 length is 13 residues. Here the CDR3 DNA reads TGCAGTGCGGAAGAGAGGACCACAGATACGCAGTATTTT. It codes for CSAEERTTDTQYF.

This clonotype was counted between two and nine times. This chain links TRBV14 with TRBJ1-2, with D unclear. There are 11 residues in the CDR3. CDR1 and CDR2 from the germline V gene are SGHDN and FVKESK. V was clipped by 4 bases and J by 8 bases, with 8 bases between them. DNA for the CDR3: TGTGCCAGCAGCCCGTGGGGAGGCTACACCTTC. It codes for CASSPWGGYTF.